This T cell receptor beta chain was captured by sequencing in a study of T-cell reconstitution after alpha-beta-depleted transplantation in children. This CDR3 region has 13 residues. Per germline, CDR1 MNHEY and CDR2 SVGAGI. Between the trimmed V and J ends, which lost 5 bases and 6 bases, there was a span of 14 bases. Unique molecular identifiers were incorporated when the TCRbeta library was constructed. One entry per CDR3 protein results from TCRdb running MiXCR on the PCR reads. This table holds hundreds of thousands of distinct CDR3 sequences, around 11% found once. The sequence was collected from a human donor who donated a stem cell graft to a child with acute lymphoblastic leukemia. The sample here was PBMCs from the stem cell graft donor, taken from the stem cell graft. This rearrangement joins TRBV6-5 to TRBJ2-7; D call uncertain. CDR3 nucleotides: TGTGCCAGCAGTCTCTCTTTTAAGTCCGAGCAGTACTTC. Residues: CASSLSFKSEQYF.